Described below is a single TCR beta chain sequence and its context. This specimen belongs to a study of blood T cells in healthy people across ages. The CDR3 length is 16 residues. The V and J ends lost 6 bases and 3 bases, in that order; junction bases with no gene match: 13. CDR1 is SGDLS and CDR2 is YYNGEE in the germline V gene. Sample-barcoded 5' priming and a J-beta primer mix drove a second PCR of 7 to 11 cycles. TCRdb used MiXCR to reprocess the 5' RACE reads, holding one entry per CDR3 protein. The sample has 700,000 or so distinct CDR3 sequences, 20% to 25% seen once. Peripheral blood was drawn, ten milliliters per donor.

This sequence originates from a man in his 70s in good health. Sequencing input: blood. The gene calls are TRBV9 and TRBJ2-5; 8 positions match TRBD2. As DNA, the CDR3 is TGTGCCAGCACCGACATTCCGGGTAGCGGGAAAGAGACCCAGTACTTC. Residues: CASTDIPGSGKETQYF.